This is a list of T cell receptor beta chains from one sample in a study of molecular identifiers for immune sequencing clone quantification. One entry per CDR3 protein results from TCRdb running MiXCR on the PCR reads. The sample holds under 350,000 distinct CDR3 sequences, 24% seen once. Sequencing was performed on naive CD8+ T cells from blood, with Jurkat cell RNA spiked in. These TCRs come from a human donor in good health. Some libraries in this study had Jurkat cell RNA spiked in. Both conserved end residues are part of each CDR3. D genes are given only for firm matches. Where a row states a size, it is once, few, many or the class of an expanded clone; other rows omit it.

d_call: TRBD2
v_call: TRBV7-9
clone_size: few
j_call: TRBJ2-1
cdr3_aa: CASSLVLAGENEQFF
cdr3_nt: TGTGCCAGCAGCTTAGTTCTAGCGGGGGAGAATGAGCAGTTCTTC

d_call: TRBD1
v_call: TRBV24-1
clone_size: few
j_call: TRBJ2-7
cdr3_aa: CATSGRDSYYEQYF
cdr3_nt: TGTGCCACCAGTGGTCGGGACAGTTACTACGAGCAGTACTTC

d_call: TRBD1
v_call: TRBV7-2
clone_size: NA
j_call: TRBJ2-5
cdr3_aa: CASSDGQGGFQETQYF
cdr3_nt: TGTGCCAGCAGCGACGGACAGGGGGGATTTCAAGAGACCCAGTACTTC

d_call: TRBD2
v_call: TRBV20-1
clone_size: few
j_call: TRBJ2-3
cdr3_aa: CSARDLGLTSGDGADTQYF
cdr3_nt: TGCAGTGCTAGAGATCTGGGGCTGACTAGCGGGGATGGTGCAGATACGCAGTATTTT

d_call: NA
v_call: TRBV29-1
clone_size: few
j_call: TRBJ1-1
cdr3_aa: CSVEDGGSTEAFF
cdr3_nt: TGCAGCGTTGAAGATGGGGGCAGCACTGAAGCTTTCTTT

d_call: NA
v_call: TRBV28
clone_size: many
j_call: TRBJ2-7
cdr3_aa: CASSLDSTYEQYF
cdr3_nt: TGTGCCAGCAGTTTGGACTCCACCTACGAGCAGTACTTC

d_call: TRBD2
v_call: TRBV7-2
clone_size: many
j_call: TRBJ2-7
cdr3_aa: CASTVSGASSYEQYF
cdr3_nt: TGTGCCAGCACCGTTAGCGGGGCTAGCTCCTACGAGCAGTACTTC

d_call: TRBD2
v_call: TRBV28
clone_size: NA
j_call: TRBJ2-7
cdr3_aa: CASSILGGTITPYEQYF
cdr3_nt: TGTGCCAGCAGTATCCTCGGGGGGACGATTACCCCCTACGAGCAGTACTTC

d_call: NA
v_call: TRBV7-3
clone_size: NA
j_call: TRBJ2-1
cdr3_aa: CAGSLGTAREQFF
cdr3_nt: TGTGCCGGCAGCCTCGGGACTGCCCGCGAGCAGTTCTTC

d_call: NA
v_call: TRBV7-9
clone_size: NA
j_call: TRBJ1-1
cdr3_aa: CASSLNMGARTEAFF
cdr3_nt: TGTGCCAGCAGCTTGAACATGGGGGCGCGGACTGAAGCTTTCTTT

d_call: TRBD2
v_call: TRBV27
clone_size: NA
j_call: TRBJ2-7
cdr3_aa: CASSETLAESSYEQYF
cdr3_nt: TGTGCCAGCAGTGAGACCCTAGCGGAAAGCTCCTACGAGCAGTACTTC

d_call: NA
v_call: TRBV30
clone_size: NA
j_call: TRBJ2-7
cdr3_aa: CAWSVGSSYGQYF
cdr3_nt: TGTGCCTGGAGTGTGGGATCTTCCTACGGGCAGTACTTC

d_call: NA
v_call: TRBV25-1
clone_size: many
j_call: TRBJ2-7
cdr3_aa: CASSEQGHSYEQYF
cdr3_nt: TGTGCCAGCAGTGAACAGGGTCATTCCTACGAGCAGTACTTC

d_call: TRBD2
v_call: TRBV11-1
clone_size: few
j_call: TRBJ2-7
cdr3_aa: CASSFLTSGKDFIYEQYF
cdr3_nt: TGTGCCAGCAGCTTCCTGACTAGCGGGAAAGACTTTATCTACGAGCAGTACTTC

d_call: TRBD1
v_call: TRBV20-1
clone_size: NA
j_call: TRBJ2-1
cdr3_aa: CSVLQGEALYEQFF
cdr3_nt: TGCAGTGTTCTACAGGGGGAGGCTCTCTACGAGCAGTTCTTC

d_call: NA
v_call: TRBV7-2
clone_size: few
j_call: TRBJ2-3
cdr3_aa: CASSPSGAVDTQYF
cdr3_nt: TGTGCCAGCAGCCCATCGGGGGCTGTAGATACGCAGTATTTT

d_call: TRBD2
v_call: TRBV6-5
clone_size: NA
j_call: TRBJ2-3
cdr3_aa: CASSGTIDMQYF
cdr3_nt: TGTGCCAGCAGCGGGACTATAGATATGCAGTATTTT

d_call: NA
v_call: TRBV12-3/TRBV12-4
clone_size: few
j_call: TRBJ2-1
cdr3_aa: CASSRTGNEQFF
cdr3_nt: TGTGCCAGCAGTCGGACTGGCAATGAGCAGTTCTTC

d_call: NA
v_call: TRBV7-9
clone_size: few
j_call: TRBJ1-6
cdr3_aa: CASSSLQGNNSPLHF
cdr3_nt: TGTGCCAGCAGCTCGCTTCAGGGGAATAATTCACCCCTCCACTTT

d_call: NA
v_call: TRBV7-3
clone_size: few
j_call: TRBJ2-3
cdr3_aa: CASSLRGISGTDTQYF
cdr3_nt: TGTGCCAGCAGCTTAAGGGGGATTTCGGGCACAGATACGCAGTATTTT

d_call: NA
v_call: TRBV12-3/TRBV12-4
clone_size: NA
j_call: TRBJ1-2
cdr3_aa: CASSPRGASGYTF
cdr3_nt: TGTGCCAGCAGCCCTAGGGGGGCCAGCGGCTACACCTTC

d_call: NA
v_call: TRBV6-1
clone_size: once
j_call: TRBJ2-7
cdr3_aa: CASRKPDSYEQYF
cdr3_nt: TGTGCCAGCAGGAAGCCAGACTCCTACGAGCAGTACTTC

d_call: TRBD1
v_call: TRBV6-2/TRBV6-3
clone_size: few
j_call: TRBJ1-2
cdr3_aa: CASSYSDRENGGYGYTF
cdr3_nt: TGTGCCAGCAGTTACTCCGACAGGGAAAATGGCGGCTATGGCTACACCTTC

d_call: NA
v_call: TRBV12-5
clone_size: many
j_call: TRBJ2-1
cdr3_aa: CASGLVSPYNEQFF
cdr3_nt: TGTGCTAGTGGTTTAGTAAGCCCCTACAATGAGCAGTTCTTC

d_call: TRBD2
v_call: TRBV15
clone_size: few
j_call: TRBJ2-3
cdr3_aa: CATSTGLAGVNPTDTQYF
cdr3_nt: TGTGCCACCAGTACGGGACTAGCGGGGGTTAACCCCACAGATACGCAGTATTTT

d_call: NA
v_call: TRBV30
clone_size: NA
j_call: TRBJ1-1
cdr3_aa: CAWSVSSTEAFF
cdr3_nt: TGTGCCTGGAGTGTAAGCAGCACTGAAGCTTTCTTT

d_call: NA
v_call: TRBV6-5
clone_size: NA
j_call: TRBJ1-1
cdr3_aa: CASGYGAAVNTEAFF
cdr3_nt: TGTGCCAGCGGTTACGGGGCGGCCGTGAACACTGAAGCTTTCTTT

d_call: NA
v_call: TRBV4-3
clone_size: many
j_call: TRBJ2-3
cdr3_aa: CASSQDRLARTDTQYF
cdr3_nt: TGCGCCAGCAGCCAAGATCGACTGGCCCGCACAGATACGCAGTATTTT

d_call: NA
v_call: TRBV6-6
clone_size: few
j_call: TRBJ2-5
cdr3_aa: CASSHPGEPQETQYF
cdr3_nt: TGTGCCAGCAGTCATCCAGGGGAACCCCAAGAGACCCAGTACTTC

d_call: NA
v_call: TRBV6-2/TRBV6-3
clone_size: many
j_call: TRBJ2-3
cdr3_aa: CASSYRDPQTDTQYF
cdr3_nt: TGTGCCAGCAGTTACCGGGATCCTCAGACAGATACGCAGTATTTT

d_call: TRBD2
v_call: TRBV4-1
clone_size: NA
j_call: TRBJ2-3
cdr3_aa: CASSPRTSGGAGPTDTQYF
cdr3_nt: TGCGCCAGCAGCCCCAGGACTAGCGGGGGGGCCGGGCCCACAGATACGCAGTATTTT

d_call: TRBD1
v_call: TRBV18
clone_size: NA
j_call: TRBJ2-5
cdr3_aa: CASSPPGQGSRAQYF
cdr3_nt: TGTGCCAGCTCACCACCCGGACAGGGGTCGCGGGCCCAGTACTTC

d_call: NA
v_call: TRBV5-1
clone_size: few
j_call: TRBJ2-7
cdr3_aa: CASSPGGNAEQYF
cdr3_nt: TGCGCCAGCAGCCCCGGTGGTAACGCCGAGCAGTACTTC

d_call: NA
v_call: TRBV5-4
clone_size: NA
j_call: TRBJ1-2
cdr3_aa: CASSMPEHPYGYTF
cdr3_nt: TGTGCCAGCAGCATGCCCGAGCATCCCTATGGCTACACCTTC

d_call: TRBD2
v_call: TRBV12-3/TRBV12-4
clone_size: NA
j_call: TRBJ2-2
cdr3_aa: CASSLLRERNTGELFF
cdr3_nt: TGTGCCAGCAGTCTTTTGCGGGAGAGGAACACCGGGGAGCTGTTTTTT

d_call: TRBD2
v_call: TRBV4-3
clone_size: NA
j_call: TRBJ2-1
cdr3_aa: CASSQDLAAGAGPDKQFF
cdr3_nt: TGCGCCAGCAGCCAAGATTTGGCAGCGGGAGCGGGACCAGATAAGCAGTTCTTC

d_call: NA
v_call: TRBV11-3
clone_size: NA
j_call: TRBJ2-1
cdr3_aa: CASSLDNNEQFF
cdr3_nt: TGTGCCAGCAGCTTAGATAATAATGAGCAGTTCTTC

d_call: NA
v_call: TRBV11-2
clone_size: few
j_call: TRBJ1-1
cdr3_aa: CASSSGPSIHGLTEAFF
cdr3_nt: TGTGCCAGCAGCTCGGGACCAAGTATACACGGACTGACTGAAGCTTTCTTT

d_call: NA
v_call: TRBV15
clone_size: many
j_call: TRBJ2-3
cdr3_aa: CATSGGGDTQYF
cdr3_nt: TGTGCCACCAGCGGAGGAGGAGATACGCAGTATTTT